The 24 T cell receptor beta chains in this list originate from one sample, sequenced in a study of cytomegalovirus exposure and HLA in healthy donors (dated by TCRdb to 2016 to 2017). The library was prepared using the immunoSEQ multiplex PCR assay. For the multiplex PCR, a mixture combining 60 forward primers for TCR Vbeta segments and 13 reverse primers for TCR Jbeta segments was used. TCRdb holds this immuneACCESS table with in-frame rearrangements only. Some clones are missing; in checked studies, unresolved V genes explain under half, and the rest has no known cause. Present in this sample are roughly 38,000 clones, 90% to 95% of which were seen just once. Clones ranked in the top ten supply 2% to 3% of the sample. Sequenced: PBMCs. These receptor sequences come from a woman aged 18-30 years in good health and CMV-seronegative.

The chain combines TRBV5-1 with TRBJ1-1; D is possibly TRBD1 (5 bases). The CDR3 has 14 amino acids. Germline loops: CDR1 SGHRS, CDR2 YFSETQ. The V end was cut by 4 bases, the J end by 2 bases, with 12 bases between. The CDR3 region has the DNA TGCGCCAGCAGCATAACCCAGGGTAACACTGAAGCTTTCTTT. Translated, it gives CASSITQGNTEAFF.

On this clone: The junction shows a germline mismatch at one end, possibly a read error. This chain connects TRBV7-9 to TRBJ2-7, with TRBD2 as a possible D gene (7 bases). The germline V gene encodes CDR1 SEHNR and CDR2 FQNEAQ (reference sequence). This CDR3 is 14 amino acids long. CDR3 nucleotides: TGTTCCAGCAGCGAACCGCCCGGGGGGCGTGAGCAGTACTTC. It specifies CSSSEPPGGREQYF.

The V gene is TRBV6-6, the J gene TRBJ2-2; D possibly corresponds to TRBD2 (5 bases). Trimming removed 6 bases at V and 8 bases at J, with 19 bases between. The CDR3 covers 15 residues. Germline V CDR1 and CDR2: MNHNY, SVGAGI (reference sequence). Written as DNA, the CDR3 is TGTGCCAGCAGACCCGGACTCATAGAGATGGGGGAGCTGTTTTTT. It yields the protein CASRPGLIEMGELFF.

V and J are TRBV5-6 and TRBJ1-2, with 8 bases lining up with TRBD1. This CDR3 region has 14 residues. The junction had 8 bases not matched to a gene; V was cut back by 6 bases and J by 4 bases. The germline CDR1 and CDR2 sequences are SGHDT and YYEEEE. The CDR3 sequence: CASTASGTGYGYTF. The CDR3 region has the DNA TGTGCCAGCACCGCAAGTGGGACAGGCTATGGCTACACCTTC.

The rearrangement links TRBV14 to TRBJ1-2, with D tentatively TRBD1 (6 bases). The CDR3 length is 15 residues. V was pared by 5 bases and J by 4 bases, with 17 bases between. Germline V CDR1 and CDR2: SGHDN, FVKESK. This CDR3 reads CASSSPGTILYGYTF. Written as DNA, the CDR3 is TGTGCCAGCAGCTCCCCCGGGACAATTCTCTATGGCTACACCTTC.

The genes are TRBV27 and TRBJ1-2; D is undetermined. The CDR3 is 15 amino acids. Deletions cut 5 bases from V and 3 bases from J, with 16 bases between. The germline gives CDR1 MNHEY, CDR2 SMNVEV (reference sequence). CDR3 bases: TGTGCCAGCAGTCCTCCCGGAATCCGGGACTATGGCTACACCTTC. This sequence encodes CASSPPGIRDYGYTF.

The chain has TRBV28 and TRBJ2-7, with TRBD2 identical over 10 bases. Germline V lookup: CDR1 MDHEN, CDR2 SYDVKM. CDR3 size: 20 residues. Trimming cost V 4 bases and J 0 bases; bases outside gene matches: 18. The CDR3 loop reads CASSSPRIAGGTTSSYEQYF. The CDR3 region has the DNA TGTGCCAGCAGTTCCCCGAGGATAGCGGGAGGCACCACAAGCTCCTACGAGCAGTACTTC. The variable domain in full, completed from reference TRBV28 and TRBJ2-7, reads DVKVTQSSRYLVKRTGEKVFLECVQDMDHENMFWYRQDPGLGLRLIYFSYDVKMKEKGDIPEGYSVSREKKERFSLILESASTNQTSMYLCASSSPRIAGGTTSSYEQYFGPGTRLTVT.

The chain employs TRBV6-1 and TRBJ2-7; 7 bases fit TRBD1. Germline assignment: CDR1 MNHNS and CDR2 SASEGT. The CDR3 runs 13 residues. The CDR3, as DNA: TGTGCTTCGACAGGGTCACTATCCTACGAGCAGTACTTC. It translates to CASTGSLSYEQYF.

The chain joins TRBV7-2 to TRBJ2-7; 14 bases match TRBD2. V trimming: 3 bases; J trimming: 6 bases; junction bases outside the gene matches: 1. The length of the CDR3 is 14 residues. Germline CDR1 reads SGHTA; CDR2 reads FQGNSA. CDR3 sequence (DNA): TGTGCCAGCAGCTTTGGGACTAGCGGGAGCGAGCAGTACTTC. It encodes CASSFGTSGSEQYF.

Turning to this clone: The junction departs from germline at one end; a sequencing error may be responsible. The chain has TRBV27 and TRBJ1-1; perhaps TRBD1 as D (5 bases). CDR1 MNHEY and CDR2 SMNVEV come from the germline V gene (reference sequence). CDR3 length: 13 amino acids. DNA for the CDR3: TGTGCCAGCAGTGAAATAGGGACTGAACTTCCACGATTT. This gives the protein CASSEIGTELPRF.

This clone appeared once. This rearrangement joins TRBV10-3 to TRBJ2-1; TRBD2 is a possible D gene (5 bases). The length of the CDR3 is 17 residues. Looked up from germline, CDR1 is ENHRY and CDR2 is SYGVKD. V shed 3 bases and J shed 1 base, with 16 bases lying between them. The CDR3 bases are TGTGCCATCAGTGAAGTAAAGGGAGATTGGTCCTACAATGAGCAGTTCTTC. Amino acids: CAISEVKGDWSYNEQFF.

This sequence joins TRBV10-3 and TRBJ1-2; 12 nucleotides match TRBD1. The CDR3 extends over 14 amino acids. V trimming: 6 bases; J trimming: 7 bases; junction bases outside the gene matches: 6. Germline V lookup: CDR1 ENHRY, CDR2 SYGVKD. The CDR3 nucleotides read TGTGCCATCAGCCCGGGACAGGGGGCGGGTGGCTACACCTTC. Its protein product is CAISPGQGAGGYTF.

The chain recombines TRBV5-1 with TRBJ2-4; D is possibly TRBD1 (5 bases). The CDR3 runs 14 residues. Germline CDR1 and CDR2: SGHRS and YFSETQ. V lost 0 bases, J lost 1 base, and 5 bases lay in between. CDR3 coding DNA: TGCGCCAGCAGCTTGGCAGGGGCCAAAAACATTCAGTACTTC. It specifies CASSLAGAKNIQYF.

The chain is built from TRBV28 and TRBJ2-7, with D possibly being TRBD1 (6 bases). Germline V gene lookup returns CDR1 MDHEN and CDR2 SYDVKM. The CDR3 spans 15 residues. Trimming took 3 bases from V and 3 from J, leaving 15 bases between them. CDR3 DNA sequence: TGTGCCAGCAGTTTGCCCAGGGGCTTCGGCTACGAGCAGTACTTC. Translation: CASSLPRGFGYEQYF. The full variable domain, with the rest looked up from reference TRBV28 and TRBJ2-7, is DVKVTQSSRYLVKRTGEKVFLECVQDMDHENMFWYRQDPGLGLRLIYFSYDVKMKEKGDIPEGYSVSREKKERFSLILESASTNQTSMYLCASSLPRGFGYEQYFGPGTRLTVT.

This CDR3 reads CSASGAYEQYF. In nucleotides, the CDR3 is TGCAGTGCTAGCGGGGCCTACGAGCAGTACTTC. The V and J genes are TRBV20-1 and TRBJ2-7; tentatively, D is TRBD2 (5 bases). Germline loops: CDR1 DFQATT, CDR2 SNEGSKA (reference sequence). The V and J ends lost 3 bases and 2 bases respectively, with 5 bases between them. CDR3 size: 11 residues.

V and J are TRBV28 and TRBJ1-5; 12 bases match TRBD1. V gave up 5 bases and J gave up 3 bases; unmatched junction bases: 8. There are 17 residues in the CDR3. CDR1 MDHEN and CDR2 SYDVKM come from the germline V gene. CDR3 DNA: TGTGCCAGCAGTCCGCCCGGGACAGGGGGCCCCAATCAGCCCCAGCATTTT. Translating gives CASSPPGTGGPNQPQHF. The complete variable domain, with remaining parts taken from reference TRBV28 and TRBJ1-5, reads DVKVTQSSRYLVKRTGEKVFLECVQDMDHENMFWYRQDPGLGLRLIYFSYDVKMKEKGDIPEGYSVSREKKERFSLILESASTNQTSMYLCASSPPGTGGPNQPQHFGDGTRLSIL.

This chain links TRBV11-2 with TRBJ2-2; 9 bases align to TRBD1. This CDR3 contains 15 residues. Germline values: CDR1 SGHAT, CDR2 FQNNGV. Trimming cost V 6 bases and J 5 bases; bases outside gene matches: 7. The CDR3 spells CASSPGTGRTGELFF. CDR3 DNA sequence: TGTGCCAGCAGTCCCGGGACAGGGCGTACCGGGGAGCTGTTTTTT.

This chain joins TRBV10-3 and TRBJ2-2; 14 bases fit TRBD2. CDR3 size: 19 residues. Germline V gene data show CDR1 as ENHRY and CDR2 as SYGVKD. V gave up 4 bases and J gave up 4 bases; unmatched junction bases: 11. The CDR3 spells CAISGRPGLAGVGTGELFF. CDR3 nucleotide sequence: TGTGCCATCAGTGGAAGACCGGGACTAGCGGGAGTCGGCACCGGGGAGCTGTTTTTT.

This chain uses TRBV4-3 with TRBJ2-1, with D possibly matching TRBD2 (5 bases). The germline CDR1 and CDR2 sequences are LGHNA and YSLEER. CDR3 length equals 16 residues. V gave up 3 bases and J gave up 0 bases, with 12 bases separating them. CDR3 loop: CASSHLLESSYNEQFF. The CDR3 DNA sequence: TGCGCCAGCAGCCACTTACTAGAGAGCTCCTACAATGAGCAGTTCTTC.

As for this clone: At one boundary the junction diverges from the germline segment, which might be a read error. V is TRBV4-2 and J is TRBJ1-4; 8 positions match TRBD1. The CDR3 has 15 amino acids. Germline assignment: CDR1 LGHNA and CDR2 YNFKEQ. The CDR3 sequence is CTSRARGRENEKLFF. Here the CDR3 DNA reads TGTACCAGCCGGGCCAGGGGGCGGGAAAATGAAAAACTGTTTTTT.

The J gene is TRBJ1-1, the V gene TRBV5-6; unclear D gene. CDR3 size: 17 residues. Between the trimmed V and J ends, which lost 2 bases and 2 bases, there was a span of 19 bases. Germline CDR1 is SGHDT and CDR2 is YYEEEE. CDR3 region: CASSFQLVLRFNTEAFF. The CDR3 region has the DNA TGTGCCAGCAGCTTTCAGTTGGTCCTGCGGTTCAACACTGAAGCTTTCTTT.

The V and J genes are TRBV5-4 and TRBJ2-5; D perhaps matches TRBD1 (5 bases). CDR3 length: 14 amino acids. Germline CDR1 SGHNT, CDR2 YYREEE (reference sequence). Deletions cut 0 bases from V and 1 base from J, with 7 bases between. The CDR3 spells CASSLGQLQETQYF. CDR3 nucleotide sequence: TGTGCCAGCAGCTTGGGACAGCTCCAAGAGACCCAGTACTTC.

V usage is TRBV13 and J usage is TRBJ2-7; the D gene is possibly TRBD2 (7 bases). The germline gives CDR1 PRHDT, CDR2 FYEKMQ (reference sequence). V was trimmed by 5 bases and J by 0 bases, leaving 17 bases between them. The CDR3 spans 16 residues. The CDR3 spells CASSARGAEDSYEQYF. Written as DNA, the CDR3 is TGTGCCAGCAGCGCCCGGGGGGCCGAGGACTCCTACGAGCAGTACTTC.

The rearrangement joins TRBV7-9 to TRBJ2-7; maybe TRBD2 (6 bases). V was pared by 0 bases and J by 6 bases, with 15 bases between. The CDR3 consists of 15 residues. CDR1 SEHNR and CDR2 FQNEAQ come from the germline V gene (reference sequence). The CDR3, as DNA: TGTGCCAGCAGCTTAGCGTCCGACGGGGGATCCGAGCAGTACTTC. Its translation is CASSLASDGGSEQYF. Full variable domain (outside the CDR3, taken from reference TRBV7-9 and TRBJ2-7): DTGVSQNPRHKITKRGQNVTFRCDPISEHNRLYWYRQTLGQGPEFLTYFQNEAQLEKSRLLSDRFSAERPKGSFSTLEIQRTEQGDSAMYLCASSLASDGGSEQYFGPGTRLTVT.